This passage covers 32 T cell receptor beta chains from one sample sequenced in a study of cytomegalovirus exposure and HLA in healthy donors. The PCR contained 60 Vbeta and 13 Jbeta primers. The method was immunoSEQ multiplex PCR; TCRdb's version includes in-frame clones alone and lacks a portion of them. This sample yields about 83,000 clones, of which about four fifths are seen a single time; around 1.8% belongs to the top ten. The sequenced sample consisted of PBMCs. Receptors originate from a woman aged 30 to 39 in good health and CMV-seronegative.

This rearrangement joins TRBV6-4 to TRBJ1-1, with D unclear. This CDR3 is 13 amino acids long. V was cut by 5 bases and J by 1 base, with 8 bases left in between. Germline values: CDR1 MRHNA, CDR2 SNTAGT. CDR3 DNA sequence: TGTGCCAGCAGTCAGGAAGAGAACACTGAAGCTTTCTTT. Translation: CASSQEENTEAFF.

This clone was found a few times. The gene calls are TRBV15 and TRBJ1-2; the D gene is possibly TRBD1 (6 bases). Germline V gene lookup returns CDR1 LNHNV and CDR2 YYDKDF (reference sequence). Trimming removed 4 bases from V and 7 bases from J, with 13 bases in between. There are 13 residues in the CDR3. The CDR3 DNA reads TGTGCCACCAGCACACAGGGTTCGAGTGGCTACACCTTC. It codes for CATSTQGSSGYTF.

In its sample, this clone was seen once. This sequence joins TRBV5-1 and TRBJ2-3; maybe TRBD2 (5 bases). V lost 5 bases to trimming and J lost 4 bases, with 17 bases between them. The CDR3 totals 15 residues. Per germline, CDR1 SGHRS and CDR2 YFSETQ. The CDR3 region has the DNA TGCGCCAGCAGGAAGGATCCTAGCTCCCCAGATACGCAGTATTTT. It is translated as CASRKDPSSPDTQYF.

The J gene is TRBJ1-5, the V gene TRBV30; D gene unclear. The V and J ends lost 1 base and 4 bases respectively, with 8 bases between them. This CDR3 is 13 amino acids long. The germline V gene encodes CDR1 GTSNPN and CDR2 SVGIG (reference sequence). The CDR3 region is CAWSEEGNQPQHF. CDR3 DNA: TGTGCCTGGAGTGAGGAGGGAAATCAGCCCCAGCATTTT.

This sequence joins TRBV28 and TRBJ2-1, with 8 bases matching TRBD2. The V and J ends lost 11 bases and 0 bases, in that order; junction bases with no gene match: 12. Per the germline V gene, CDR1 is MDHEN and CDR2 is SYDVKM. The CDR3 has 16 residues. CDR3 bases: TGTGCCTCATTCGGGCTAGCGGGCAACTCCTACAATGAGCAGTTCTTC. Translating it yields CASFGLAGNSYNEQFF.

The sample holds one count of this clone. The chain has TRBV6-1 and TRBJ2-7; possible D gene TRBD2, 6 bases. V shed 10 bases and J shed 0 bases, with 19 bases lying between them. CDR1 and CDR2 (germline): MNHNS, SASEGT. CDR3 size: 15 residues. The CDR3 nucleotides are TGTGCCACTAGTGAAGGGACTCTAAGCTCCTACGAGCAGTACTTC. It codes for CATSEGTLSSYEQYF.

This chain links TRBV27 with TRBJ1-5; D is uncertain. The CDR3 is 12 amino acids. The germline V gene has CDR1 MNHEY and CDR2 SMNVEV (reference sequence). The CDR3 sequence is CVTSGINQPQHF. For the CDR3, the DNA is TGTGTCACATCGGGGATAAATCAGCCCCAGCATTTT.

This chain links TRBV6-1 with TRBJ1-4; perhaps TRBD1 as D (6 bases). Germline loops: CDR1 MNHNS, CDR2 SASEGT. This CDR3 is 13 amino acids long. Trimming removed 5 bases at V and 5 bases at J, with 9 bases between. DNA of the CDR3: TGTGCCAGCAGTTGGGACATCAATGAAAAACTGTTTTTT. Translation gives CASSWDINEKLFF.

This chain joins TRBV28 and TRBJ2-1, with 9 bases matching TRBD2. Germline V gene sequence: CDR1 MDHEN, CDR2 SYDVKM. CDR3 length equals 16 residues. Trimming took 5 bases from V and 9 from J; bases not matched to a gene: 14. The CDR3 sequence: CASSTGLAGMGVEQFF. The CDR3 bases are TGTGCCAGCAGTACGGGACTAGCTGGGATGGGAGTTGAGCAGTTCTTC.

The chain couples TRBV9 to TRBJ1-2; D gene uncertain. The CDR3 spans 15 residues. V lost 0 bases and J lost 2, with 11 bases in between. Germline loops: CDR1 SGDLS, CDR2 YYNGEE. DNA of the CDR3: TGTGCCAGCAGCGTAGGCGAAGGGAGGAACTATGGCTACACCTTC. Translation gives CASSVGEGRNYGYTF.

The J gene is TRBJ2-1, the V gene TRBV5-4, with D perhaps matching TRBD2 (5 bases). The CDR3 is made up of 15 amino acids. The germline V gene encodes CDR1 SGHNT and CDR2 YYREEE (reference sequence). Deletions cut 2 bases from V and 1 base from J, with 10 bases between. CDR3 in DNA: TGTGCCAGCAGCTTAGGAGGCGAATCCTACAATGAGCAGTTCTTC. Amino acids: CASSLGGESYNEQFF.

This clone was counted a single time. The chain carries TRBV9 and TRBJ2-5, with TRBD1 identical over 10 bases. This CDR3 contains 15 residues. Germline values: CDR1 SGDLS, CDR2 YYNGEE. V was clipped by 3 bases and J by 1 base; unmatched bases: 3. CDR3 bases: TGTGCCAGCAGCGAGGACAGGGGGGGCCAAGAGACCCAGTACTTC. Protein sequence: CASSEDRGGQETQYF.

Here the CDR3 DNA reads TGTGCCAGCAGCCTACAGGGTGTCCGGGATGAAAAACTGTTTTTT. Translation gives CASSLQGVRDEKLFF. The chain has TRBV7-3 and TRBJ1-4, with D possibly TRBD1 on 6 matching bases. Germline loops: CDR1 SGHTA, CDR2 FQGTGA. CDR3 size: 15 residues. Trimming pared 5 bases from V and 6 bases from J, leaving 16 bases between. Supplemented by reference TRBV7-3 and TRBJ1-4, the full variable domain reads GAGVSQTPSNKVTEKGKYVELRCDPISGHTALYWYRQSLGQGPEFLIYFQGTGAADDSGLPNDRFFAVRPEGSVSTLKIQRTERGDSAVYLCASSLQGVRDEKLFFGSGTQLSVL.

This chain links TRBV7-3 with TRBJ2-1; 7 nucleotides agree with TRBD1. The germline V gene encodes CDR1 SGHTA and CDR2 FQGTGA. This CDR3 contains 15 residues. Trimming at V came to 2 bases and at J to 4 bases, leaving 5 bases not matched to a gene. CDR3 amino acids: CASSLDRVLYNEQFF. In DNA, the CDR3 is TGTGCCAGCAGCTTAGACAGGGTCCTGTACAATGAGCAGTTCTTC.

V and J are TRBV6-6 and TRBJ1-3; D uncertain. The germline V gene encodes CDR1 MNHNY and CDR2 SVGAGI (reference sequence). The ends were cut back, 4 bases at V and 4 bases at J, with 14 bases in the middle. This CDR3 spans 15 amino acids. The DNA for the CDR3 is TGTGCCAGCAGTTTATCCGTAACTCCAGGAAACACCATATATTTT. Translating it yields CASSLSVTPGNTIYF.

This sequence joins TRBV5-5 and TRBJ2-7; 7 positions match TRBD1. With V trimmed by 5 bases and J by 2 bases, 10 bases remained unmatched. Germline V gene data show CDR1 as SGHKS and CDR2 as YYEKEE (reference sequence). The CDR3 extends over 15 amino acids. CDR3 nucleotides: TGTGCCAGCAGAAGACCGGGACAGAGCACCTACGAGCAGTACTTC. It translates to CASRRPGQSTYEQYF.

V is TRBV28 and J is TRBJ1-2; 9 bases line up with TRBD1. CDR3 size: 14 residues. CDR1 and CDR2 from the germline V gene are MDHEN and SYDVKM. Unmatched junction bases numbered 9, after V lost 5 bases and J lost 8 bases. CDR3 sequence (DNA): TGTGCCAGCAGTCTACCGGGACAGGGTCAGGGCTACACCTTC. It specifies CASSLPGQGQGYTF.

The chain has TRBV7-3 and TRBJ2-5, with 12 bases that match TRBD2. The CDR3 contains 15 residues. Per the germline V gene, CDR1 is SGHTA and CDR2 is FQGTGA. The ends lost 5 bases at V and 4 bases at J; junction bases unmatched: 5. Here the CDR3 DNA reads TGTGCCAGCAGCCCCCTAGCGGGAGGGGTAGAGACCCAGTACTTC. It yields the protein CASSPLAGGVETQYF.

This chain connects TRBV7-9 to TRBJ2-1, with 14 bases that match TRBD2. CDR1 is SEHNR, CDR2 FQNEAQ, per germline (reference sequence). CDR3 length: 16 residues. With 4 bases clipped from V and 8 bases from J, the junction kept 7 bases outside the gene matches. DNA of the CDR3: TGTGCCAGCAGCTCGGGGACTAGCGGGAGTAGGCATGAGCAGTTCTTC. Translation: CASSSGTSGSRHEQFF.

This chain joins TRBV5-1 and TRBJ2-1; D is ambiguous. CDR1 and CDR2 (germline): SGHRS, YFSETQ. The length of the CDR3 is 12 residues. V was cut by 4 bases and J by 9 bases, with 11 bases left in between. CDR3 loop: CASSLIPGEQFF. CDR3 nucleotide sequence: TGCGCCAGCAGCCTAATCCCGGGTGAGCAGTTCTTC.

In this sample, this clone turned up a few times. The chain's CDR3 is CASSPLLWGQGTAFNNSPLHF. The CDR3 DNA reads TGTGCCAGCAGTCCCCTCCTTTGGGGACAGGGAACGGCTTTTAATAATTCACCCCTCCACTTT. The chain uses TRBV28 and TRBJ1-6; 9 bases align to TRBD1. The CDR3 loop spans 21 amino acids. Germline V gene lookup returns CDR1 MDHEN and CDR2 SYDVKM. The V and J ends lost 5 bases and 5 bases, in that order; junction bases with no gene match: 22.

The chain is built from TRBV7-3 and TRBJ2-2; 8 bases are shared with TRBD1. With V trimmed by 1 base and J by 3 bases, 4 bases remained unmatched. Germline CDR1 is SGHTA and CDR2 is FQGTGA. This CDR3 is built from 16 residues. The CDR3 region is CASSLSDRGYTGELFF. The DNA for the CDR3 is TGTGCCAGCAGCTTAAGTGACAGGGGTTACACCGGGGAGCTGTTTTTT.

This chain connects TRBV30 to TRBJ1-1; D is uncertain. The V end lost 1 base, the J end lost 6 bases, and 6 bases lay between the germline ends. Looked up from germline, CDR1 is GTSNPN and CDR2 is SVGIG (reference sequence). This CDR3 contains 11 residues. The CDR3 protein is CAWSDRSEAFF. In DNA form, the CDR3 reads TGTGCCTGGAGTGACAGATCTGAAGCTTTCTTT.

CDR3 protein: CASSLAMGAYEQYF. CDR3 DNA: TGCGCCAGCAGCTTAGCAATGGGGGCTTACGAGCAGTACTTC. The chain links TRBV5-1 to TRBJ2-7; tentatively, D is TRBD1 (6 bases). CDR3 length equals 14 residues. CDR1 and CDR2 (germline): SGHRS, YFSETQ. The germline V and J ends were trimmed by 2 bases and 4 bases, with 13 bases remaining between them.

Here the CDR3 reads CASSGGSNLQETQYF. CDR3 sequence (DNA): TGCGCCAGCAGTGGAGGCAGCAACTTACAAGAGACCCAGTACTTC. The genes are TRBV5-1 and TRBJ2-5, with D perhaps matching TRBD2 (5 bases). Germline lookup yields CDR1 SGHRS and CDR2 YFSETQ. CDR3 length: 15 amino acids. V lost 5 bases to trimming and J lost 2 bases, with 16 bases between them.

V is TRBV5-6 and J is TRBJ1-5; D is uncertain. This CDR3 contains 15 residues. CDR1 and CDR2 (germline): SGHDT, YYEEEE. The V end lost 0 bases, the J end lost 0 bases, and 7 bases lay between the germline ends. The CDR3 sequence: CASSLDGYSNQPQHF. Written as DNA, the CDR3 is TGTGCCAGCAGCTTGGACGGGTATAGCAATCAGCCCCAGCATTTT.

The gene calls are TRBV9 and TRBJ2-2; D is possibly TRBD2 (5 bases). The germline V gene encodes CDR1 SGDLS and CDR2 YYNGEE. Trimming left V 0 bases short and J 1 base short, with 10 bases between. The CDR3 length is 16 residues. This CDR3 reads CASSVGTAVNTGELFF. In nucleotides, the CDR3 is TGTGCCAGCAGCGTAGGTACAGCGGTGAACACCGGGGAGCTGTTTTTT. Drawing the rest from reference TRBV9 and TRBJ2-2, the complete variable domain is DSGVTQTPKHLITATGQRVTLRCSPRSGDLSVYWYQQSLDQGLQFLIQYYNGEERAKGNILERFSAQQFPDLHSELNLSSLELGDSALYFCASSVGTAVNTGELFFGEGSRLTVL.

The gene calls are TRBV7-2 and TRBJ2-5, with 8 bases fitting TRBD1. Per germline, CDR1 SGHTA and CDR2 FQGNSA. J gave up 4 bases and V 1 base, and 8 bases lay outside the gene matches. The CDR3 is made up of 16 amino acids. This CDR3 is CASSLVQGAVAETQYF. The DNA for the CDR3 is TGTGCCAGCAGCTTAGTGCAGGGGGCGGTGGCAGAGACCCAGTACTTC.

The chain couples TRBV11-2 to TRBJ2-5, with D unclear. Gene TRBJ2-7 matches the end of the DNA better, so the J call may be wrong. Per germline, CDR1 SGHAT and CDR2 FQNNGV. There are 12 residues in the CDR3. The CDR3 sequence: CASSPYSYEQYF. CDR3 coding DNA: TGTGCCAGCAGCCCCTACTCCTACGAGCAGTACTTC.

The genes are TRBV7-2 and TRBJ1-1; D call uncertain. Germline CDR1 reads SGHTA; CDR2 reads FQGNSA. Trimming took 5 bases from V and 7 from J, leaving 20 bases between them. The CDR3 is 15 amino acids. CDR3 protein: CASSRQAIVSGEAFF. The CDR3 DNA reads TGTGCCAGCAGCCGCCAGGCTATCGTCAGCGGTGAAGCTTTCTTT.

This chain connects TRBV20-1 to TRBJ2-5, with 8 bases fitting TRBD1. The germline V gene encodes CDR1 DFQATT and CDR2 SNEGSKA (reference sequence). J gave up 5 bases and V 7 bases, and 3 bases lay outside the gene matches. The CDR3 length is 11 residues. The CDR3 DNA follows: TGCAGTGGCAACAGGGGGGAGACCCAGTACTTC. Translation gives CSGNRGETQYF.

This rearrangement joins TRBV11-2 to TRBJ2-7, with TRBD1 matching over 9 bases. This CDR3 comprises 15 residues. Germline CDR1 and CDR2: SGHAT and FQNNGV. The ends lost 2 bases at V and 5 bases at J; junction bases unmatched: 7. In DNA, the CDR3 is TGTGCCAGCAGCTTATACCCGACAGGGGGGGACGAGCAGTACTTC. It specifies CASSLYPTGGDEQYF. The whole variable domain, filled in from reference TRBV11-2 and TRBJ2-7, reads EAGVAQSPRYKIIEKRQSVAFWCNPISGHATLYWYQQILGQGPKLLIQFQNNGVVDDSQLPKDRFSAERLKGVDSTLKIQPAKLEDSAVYLCASSLYPTGGDEQYFGPGTRLTVT.